A single sample is the source of the 7 T cell receptor beta chains below, sequenced in a study of cytomegalovirus exposure and HLA in healthy donors. The PCR ran on 60 Vbeta and 13 Jbeta primers. Sequencing used immunoSEQ multiplex PCR; TCRdb keeps in-frame clones, though not all of them. The sample yields 90,000 or so clones, over 75% seen once. Sequencing was performed on PBMCs. The receptors here all came from a male donor in good health and CMV-seropositive.

The V call is TRBV7-2, the J call TRBJ2-7, with D uncertain. V dropped 8 bases and J dropped 3 bases, with 17 bases sitting between them. CDR1 is SGHTA and CDR2 is FQGNSA in the germline V gene. The CDR3 is 14 residues long. CDR3 nucleotides: TGTGCCAGCTCGCACTCCACCACGGGCTACGAGCAGTACTTC. Protein product: CASSHSTTGYEQYF.

The gene calls are TRBV7-9 and TRBJ1-3, with D maybe TRBD1 (5 bases). The CDR3 is 18 amino acids. Germline V gives CDR1 SEHNR, CDR2 FQNEAQ (reference sequence). Trimming pared 1 base from V and 0 bases from J, leaving 16 bases between. Written as DNA, the CDR3 is TGTGCCAGCAGCTTAGGGTTGTCGACAGCCGACTCTGGAAACACCATATATTTT. It encodes CASSLGLSTADSGNTIYF.

This clone showed up just a few times. This chain joins TRBV27 and TRBJ2-3; 7 nucleotides agree with TRBD2. The V segment lost 6 bases and the J segment 4 bases; nucleotides outside the gene matches: 10. Germline V gene data show CDR1 as MNHEY and CDR2 as SMNVEV (reference sequence). This CDR3 is 15 amino acids long. The CDR3 bases are TGTGCCAGCAGCCCTACCCGACTAGCAGCAGATACGCAGTATTTT. This sequence encodes CASSPTRLAADTQYF.

Concerning this clone: At one boundary the junction diverges from the germline segment, which might be a read error. The chain links TRBV6-1 to TRBJ2-2, with D perhaps TRBD2 (5 bases). Germline-derived CDR1 and CDR2 are MNHNS and SASEGT. CDR3 length: 14 residues. For the CDR3, the DNA is TGTGCCAGCAGTGGAGGAATGAACACCGGGAAGCTGTTTTTT. It is translated as CASSGGMNTGKLFF.

This clone was detected only a few times. The rearrangement links TRBV6-5 to TRBJ1-1; D ambiguous. The CDR3 has 9 residues. Trimming took off 6 bases at V and 11 bases at J, with 7 bases between the two ends. Germline CDR1 reads MNHEY; CDR2 reads SVGAGI. The CDR3 DNA follows: TGTGCCAGCAGCGCGGGGGCTTTCTTT. It translates to CASSAGAFF.

This chain connects TRBV2 to TRBJ1-2, with D uncertain. V lost 7 bases and J lost 7, with 10 bases in between. The CDR3 runs to 11 residues. The germline CDR1 and CDR2 sequences are SNHLY and FYNNEI. CDR3 protein: CASNGRSGYTF. The CDR3 coding sequence is TGTGCCAGCAATGGGAGAAGTGGCTACACCTTC.

The chain combines TRBV7-3 with TRBJ2-1, with 10 bases lining up with TRBD1. Trimming cost V 5 bases and J 4 bases; bases outside gene matches: 5. The CDR3 contains 15 residues. The germline V gene has CDR1 SGHTA and CDR2 FQGTGA. CDR3 bases: TGTGCCAGCAGCCCTCGGACAGGGGGGTACAATGAGCAGTTCTTC. This codes for CASSPRTGGYNEQFF.